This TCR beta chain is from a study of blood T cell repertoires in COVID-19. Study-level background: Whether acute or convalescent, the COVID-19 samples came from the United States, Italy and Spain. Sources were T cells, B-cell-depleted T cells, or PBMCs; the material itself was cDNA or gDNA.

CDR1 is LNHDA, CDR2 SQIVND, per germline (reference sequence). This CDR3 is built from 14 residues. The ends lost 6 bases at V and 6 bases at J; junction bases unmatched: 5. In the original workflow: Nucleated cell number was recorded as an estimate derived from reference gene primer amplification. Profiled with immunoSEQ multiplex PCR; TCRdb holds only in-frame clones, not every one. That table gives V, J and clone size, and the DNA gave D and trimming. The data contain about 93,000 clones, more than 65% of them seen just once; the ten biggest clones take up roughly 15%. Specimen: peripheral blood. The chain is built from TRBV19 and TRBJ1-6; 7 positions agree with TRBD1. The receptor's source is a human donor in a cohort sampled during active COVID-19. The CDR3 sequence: CASRTDRSNSPLHF. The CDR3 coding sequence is TGTGCCAGTAGAACGGACAGGTCTAATTCACCCCTCCACTTT. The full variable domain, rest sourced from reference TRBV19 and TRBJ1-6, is DGGITQSPKYLFRKEGQNVTLSCEQNLNHDAMYWYRQDPGQGLRLIYYSQIVNDFQKGDIAEGYSVSREKKESFPLTVTSAQKNPTAFYLCASRTDRSNSPLHFGNGTRLTVT.